The 6 T cell receptor beta chains in this list originate from one sample, sequenced in a study of blood T cell repertoires in COVID-19. The method was immunoSEQ multiplex PCR; TCRdb's version includes in-frame clones alone and lacks a portion of them. The sample lists around 19,000 clones, more than 85% occurring once. The sequencing input was peripheral blood. These receptors all stem from a man aged 65 to 85 with active COVID-19.

This clone was counted only a few times. The gene calls are TRBV30 and TRBJ1-5; D gene uncertain. The CDR3 consists of 13 residues. The germline CDR1 and CDR2 sequences are GTSNPN and SVGIG (reference sequence). V was shortened by 3 bases and J by 4 bases, with 10 bases between the two germline ends. The CDR3 protein is CAWSSRENQPQHF. CDR3 in DNA: TGTGCCTGGAGCAGCCGGGAGAATCAGCCCCAGCATTTT.

This chain joins TRBV28 and TRBJ1-2, with a weak D call TRBD1 (6 bases). The CDR3 extends over 14 amino acids. Germline V gene data show CDR1 as MDHEN and CDR2 as SYDVKM. Trimming shortened V by 6 bases and J by 8 bases, and 19 bases separated the two germline ends. CDR3 nucleotide sequence: TGTGCCAGCAGCACGGGGGAGGGGGTCAGAGGCTACACCTTC. It is translated as CASSTGEGVRGYTF.

The chain combines TRBV7-2 with TRBJ2-1, with TRBD1 matching 9 bases. CDR1 and CDR2 from the germline V gene are SGHTA and FQGNSA. This CDR3 comprises 16 residues. The V segment lost 4 bases and the J segment 4 bases; nucleotides outside the gene matches: 8. DNA of the CDR3: TGTGCCAGCAGCTACCTCGGGACAGGGCCTTACAATGAGCAGTTCTTC. This codes for CASSYLGTGPYNEQFF. Based on the CDR3 plus reference TRBV7-2 and TRBJ2-1, the full variable domain is GAGVSQSPSNKVTEKGKDVELRCDPISGHTALYWYRQSLGQGLEFLIYFQGNSAPDKSGLPSDRFSAERTGGSVSTLTIQRTQQEDSAVYLCASSYLGTGPYNEQFFGPGTRLTVL.

A few counts support this clone. The V and J genes are TRBV19 and TRBJ1-5, with unresolved D. This CDR3 is 14 amino acids long. CDR1 and CDR2 (germline): LNHDA, SQIVND (reference sequence). V dropped 5 bases and J dropped 2 bases, with 10 bases sitting between them. The CDR3 is CASSSAGGNQPQHF. DNA for the CDR3: TGTGCCAGTAGTTCGGCAGGCGGCAATCAGCCCCAGCATTTT. Variable domain in full (rest from reference TRBV19 and TRBJ1-5): DGGITQSPKYLFRKEGQNVTLSCEQNLNHDAMYWYRQDPGQGLRLIYYSQIVNDFQKGDIAEGYSVSREKKESFPLTVTSAQKNPTAFYLCASSSAGGNQPQHFGDGTRLSIL.

The gene calls are TRBV19 and TRBJ2-2; 8 positions match TRBD2. Germline CDR1 and CDR2: LNHDA and SQIVND (reference sequence). V lost 4 bases to trimming and J lost 0 bases; unmatched junction nucleotides: 4. The CDR3 is 16 amino acids. This CDR3 reads CASSSGGIANTGELFF. CDR3 nucleotide sequence: TGTGCCAGTAGTAGCGGGGGGATCGCGAACACCGGGGAGCTGTTTTTT.

The genes are TRBV30 and TRBJ2-5, with 8 nucleotides matching TRBD2. This CDR3 spans 15 amino acids. The germline gives CDR1 GTSNPN, CDR2 SVGIG (reference sequence). Trimming cost V 3 bases and J 2 bases; bases outside gene matches: 8. The CDR3 region has the DNA TGTGCCTGGAGCGGCGGGGGGCACGCTCAAGAGACCCAGTACTTC. Translation gives CAWSGGGHAQETQYF.